These T cell receptor beta chains were read from a single sample in a study. One entry per CDR3 protein results from TCRdb running MiXCR on the 5' RACE reads. Of approximately 40,000 distinct CDR3 sequences listed, around 20% were seen once; the top ten hold 4%. What was sequenced was Tregs sorted from blood. The source of these receptors is a female donor with breast cancer. CDR3s leave out the opening cysteine and the closing phenylalanine or tryptophan.

V	J	CDR3
TRBV7-9	TRBJ2-1	ASSPWREGYNEQF
TRBV28	TRBJ1-2	ASRARSYGYT
TRBV28	TRBJ2-5	AGSFLLTEQETQY
TRBV6-5	TRBJ1-1	ASRRGRGSAEAF
TRBV7-6	TRBJ2-7	ASSPRSSYEQY
TRBV7-2	TRBJ2-7	TSSRGLANYEQY
TRBV7-9	TRBJ2-5	AGSPGLAFQETQY
TRBV4-1	TRBJ2-1	ASSHTTAYNEQF
TRBV29-1	TRBJ2-7	SVEGSGGVYEQY
TRBV12-3/TRBV12-4	TRBJ1-4	ASSFQGSNEKLF
TRBV30	TRBJ1-1	AWSGSGNTEAF
TRBV4-2	TRBJ2-7	ASGRYEQY
TRBV4-1	TRBJ2-7	ASSQIGEGEQY
TRBV7-3	TRBJ2-1	ASSLSSGGAWQF
TRBV24-1	TRBJ1-5	ATSDRGHQPQH
TRBV27	TRBJ2-3	ASRETNRGTQY
TRBV18	TRBJ2-3	ASSPEGDSTDTQY
TRBV6-1	TRBJ2-3	ASSEATRGRDTQY
TRBV24-1	TRBJ2-1	ATSVPGSSYNEQF
TRBV5-1	TRBJ2-2	ASSLRGNTGELF
TRBV12-3/TRBV12-4	TRBJ1-1	ASSFGGNTEAF
TRBV20-1	TRBJ2-7	SATPRGNEQY
TRBV12-3/TRBV12-4	TRBJ2-7	ASSLAGYGQY
TRBV4-2	TRBJ2-1	ASSRLAGGNEQF
TRBV4-1	TRBJ1-1	ASSQEGFTEAF
TRBV21-1	TRBJ2-5	ASSKGCGLRGQETQY
TRBV28	TRBJ1-5	ASSILNQPQH
TRBV4-2	TRBJ2-1	ASSQVGANEQF
TRBV9	TRBJ2-1	ASSDSGTYNEQF
TRBV28	TRBJ2-1	ASPPRAGGGYNEQF
TRBV28	TRBJ1-5	ASSRVRGDQPQH
TRBV7-2	TRBJ2-4	ASSFSSVAKNIQY
TRBV20-1	TRBJ2-5	SASSDQETQY
TRBV4-2	TRBJ2-1	ASTPPGSTYNEQL
TRBV7-3	TRBJ2-5	ASSLAGGGETQY